Listed below are T cell receptor beta chains from one sample, sequenced in a study of blood T cell repertoires in COVID-19. Sequencing used immunoSEQ multiplex PCR; TCRdb keeps in-frame clones, though not all of them. The profile shows hundreds of thousands of clones, more than 70% of them singletons. Sequenced: PBMCs or T cells enriched from blood (not recorded which). The source is a man aged 25-45 years with acute COVID-19. Each CDR3 is given with its conserved first and last residue. The order of the fields is CDR3 protein, CDR3 DNA, J gene, V gene, clone size, D gene. The D gene is left open where the match is weak. Size is stated for part of the rows, as once, few or many counts, or as a class when the clone is expanded.

CDR3aa: CASGSGTSSYEQYF; CDR3nt: TGTGCCAGCGGGTCCGGGACTAGCTCCTACGAGCAGTACTTC; j_gene: TRBJ2-7; v_gene: TRBV27; abundance: .; d_gene: TRBD2
CDR3aa: CASGREAYNEQFF; CDR3nt: TGTGCCAGTGGCAGGGAGGCCTACAATGAGCAGTTCTTC; j_gene: TRBJ2-1; v_gene: TRBV2; abundance: .; d_gene: .
CDR3aa: CASSLGGVNTEAFF; CDR3nt: TGCGCCAGCAGCTTGGGAGGAGTGAACACTGAAGCTTTCTTT; j_gene: TRBJ1-1; v_gene: TRBV5-1; abundance: once; d_gene: .
CDR3aa: CAISAGGSSYEQYF; CDR3nt: TGTGCCATCAGCGCAGGGGGTTCGTCCTACGAGCAGTACTTC; j_gene: TRBJ2-7; v_gene: TRBV10-3; abundance: .; d_gene: TRBD1
CDR3aa: CASGLDVTGVSGNTIYF; CDR3nt: TGTGCTAGTGGTTTGGATGTGACAGGGGTCTCTGGAAACACCATATATTTT; j_gene: TRBJ1-3; v_gene: TRBV12-5; abundance: .; d_gene: TRBD1
CDR3aa: CASSPQGAGANVLTF; CDR3nt: TGTGCCAGCAGTCCACAGGGGGCTGGGGCCAACGTCCTGACTTTC; j_gene: TRBJ2-6; v_gene: TRBV6-4; abundance: once; d_gene: TRBD1
CDR3aa: CASSPTGQGNQPQHF; CDR3nt: TGTGCCAGCAGTCCGACAGGACAAGGCAATCAGCCCCAGCATTTT; j_gene: TRBJ1-5; v_gene: TRBV2; abundance: .; d_gene: .
CDR3aa: CASSAQGVTEAFF; CDR3nt: TGTGCCAGCAGCGCGCAGGGGGTCACTGAAGCTTTCTTT; j_gene: TRBJ1-1; v_gene: TRBV9; abundance: .; d_gene: TRBD1
CDR3aa: CASSISQGADTQYF; CDR3nt: TGTGCCAGTAGTATATCACAGGGGGCAGATACGCAGTATTTT; j_gene: TRBJ2-3; v_gene: TRBV19; abundance: .; d_gene: TRBD1
CDR3aa: CASSRTEPPSTDTQYF; CDR3nt: TGCGCCAGCAGTCGTACAGAGCCTCCTAGCACAGATACGCAGTATTTT; j_gene: TRBJ2-3; v_gene: TRBV5-1; abundance: .; d_gene: .
CDR3aa: CASSVASSGGLYEQYF; CDR3nt: TGTGCCAGCAGCGTAGCGTCTAGCGGGGGTCTCTACGAGCAGTACTTC; j_gene: TRBJ2-7; v_gene: TRBV9; abundance: .; d_gene: TRBD2
CDR3aa: CASGRPVPSGYGYTF; CDR3nt: TGTGCCAGCGGGAGGCCAGTTCCTTCAGGCTATGGCTACACCTTC; j_gene: TRBJ1-2; v_gene: TRBV27; abundance: .; d_gene: .
CDR3aa: CASSISQGQETQYF; CDR3nt: TGTGCCAGTAGTATATCGCAGGGCCAAGAGACCCAGTACTTC; j_gene: TRBJ2-5; v_gene: TRBV19; abundance: .; d_gene: .
CDR3aa: CASSEMGLGGRQPQHF; CDR3nt: TGTGCCAGCAGTGAAATGGGCCTGGGAGGGAGGCAGCCCCAGCATTTT; j_gene: TRBJ1-5; v_gene: TRBV6-1; abundance: .; d_gene: .
CDR3aa: CASSQTGTGMHEQYF; CDR3nt: TGCGCCAGCAGTCAAACCGGGACAGGGATGCACGAGCAGTACTTC; j_gene: TRBJ2-7; v_gene: TRBV5-1; abundance: .; d_gene: TRBD1
CDR3aa: CASSLGTGTVSPLHF; CDR3nt: TGTGCCAGCAGCTTAGGGACAGGGACGGTCTCACCCCTCCACTTT; j_gene: TRBJ1-6; v_gene: TRBV7-2; abundance: .; d_gene: TRBD1
CDR3aa: CASSLVAGMTDTQYF; CDR3nt: TGTGCCAGCAGCTTAGTAGCGGGGATGACAGATACGCAGTATTTT; j_gene: TRBJ2-3; v_gene: TRBV7-2; abundance: .; d_gene: TRBD2
CDR3aa: CASSLGGSGNTIYF; CDR3nt: TGTGCCAGCAGCTTGGGGGGTTCCGGAAACACCATATATTTT; j_gene: TRBJ1-3; v_gene: TRBV7-9; abundance: .; d_gene: .
CDR3aa: CASSYSRGQYGYTF; CDR3nt: TGTGCCAGCAGTTACTCCAGGGGGCAGTATGGCTACACCTTC; j_gene: TRBJ1-2; v_gene: TRBV6-5; abundance: .; d_gene: TRBD1
CDR3aa: CASSQRQGAVGYTF; CDR3nt: TGTGCCAGCAGCCAACGACAGGGGGCAGTTGGCTACACCTTC; j_gene: TRBJ1-2; v_gene: TRBV6-2/TRBV6-3; abundance: .; d_gene: TRBD1
CDR3aa: CASSREWLAGGTSTDTQYF; CDR3nt: TGCGCCAGCAGTCGGGAGTGGCTGGCCGGGGGAACTAGCACAGATACGCAGTATTTT; j_gene: TRBJ2-3; v_gene: TRBV4-1; abundance: .; d_gene: .
CDR3aa: CASSPTPGTLGYTF; CDR3nt: TGTGCCAGCAGTCCGACCCCGGGAACGTTGGGCTACACCTTC; j_gene: TRBJ1-2; v_gene: TRBV6-5; abundance: .; d_gene: .
CDR3aa: CASSLVGVGGLYEQYF; CDR3nt: TGTGCCAGCAGCTTAGTGGGGGTAGGGGGTTTGTACGAGCAGTACTTC; j_gene: TRBJ2-7; v_gene: TRBV11-2; abundance: .; d_gene: .
CDR3aa: CASSLGYRTDYTF; CDR3nt: TGCGCCAGCAGCTTGGGGTATCGGACAGACTACACCTTC; j_gene: TRBJ1-2; v_gene: TRBV5-1; abundance: .; d_gene: .
CDR3aa: CAWIQKNYGYTF; CDR3nt: TGTGCCTGGATCCAAAAAAACTATGGCTACACCTTC; j_gene: TRBJ1-2; v_gene: TRBV30; abundance: .; d_gene: .
CDR3aa: CACFKEGIGYGYTF; CDR3nt: TGTGCCTGCTTTAAGGAGGGTATAGGTTATGGCTACACCTTC; j_gene: TRBJ1-2; v_gene: TRBV30; abundance: .; d_gene: .
CDR3aa: CSLAGTTMDLETQYF; CDR3nt: TGCAGCTTAGCGGGAACAACTATGGACCTAGAGACCCAGTACTTC; j_gene: TRBJ2-5; v_gene: TRBV29-1; abundance: .; d_gene: TRBD2
CDR3aa: CASSLGRGEQYF; CDR3nt: TGTGCCAGCAGCTTGGGTAGAGGCGAGCAGTACTTC; j_gene: TRBJ2-7; v_gene: TRBV5-6; abundance: .; d_gene: .
CDR3aa: CASSGGLADTDTQYF; CDR3nt: TGTGCCAGCAGCGGGGGACTAGCAGACACAGATACGCAGTATTTT; j_gene: TRBJ2-3; v_gene: TRBV11-2; abundance: .; d_gene: TRBD2
CDR3aa: CASSLTRTVRTGELFF; CDR3nt: TGTGCCAGCAGCTTAACCCGGACAGTTAGGACCGGGGAGCTGTTTTTT; j_gene: TRBJ2-2; v_gene: TRBV7-2; abundance: .; d_gene: .
CDR3aa: CASHLGGLGGYTF; CDR3nt: TGTGCCAGCCACTTGGGGGGCTTGGGCGGCTACACCTTC; j_gene: TRBJ1-2; v_gene: TRBV5-4; abundance: few; d_gene: .
CDR3aa: CASKTGVSYEQYF; CDR3nt: TGTGCCAGCAAGACAGGGGTCTCCTACGAGCAGTACTTC; j_gene: TRBJ2-7; v_gene: TRBV11-1; abundance: .; d_gene: TRBD1
CDR3aa: CASSLVAREETQYF; CDR3nt: TGTGCCAGCAGCTTAGTAGCCAGAGAAGAGACCCAGTACTTC; j_gene: TRBJ2-5; v_gene: TRBV7-9; abundance: .; d_gene: .
CDR3aa: CASSPTGGIEAFF; CDR3nt: TGTGCCAGCAGCCCAACAGGTGGGATTGAAGCTTTCTTT; j_gene: TRBJ1-1; v_gene: TRBV7-3; abundance: medium-sized; d_gene: .
CDR3aa: CASRTEGTYEQYF; CDR3nt: TGTGCCAGCAGGACGGAGGGGACCTACGAGCAGTACTTC; j_gene: TRBJ2-7; v_gene: TRBV6-6; abundance: .; d_gene: .
CDR3aa: CSASRAGGKGETQYF; CDR3nt: TGCAGTGCTAGTCGCGCGGGGGGCAAGGGAGAGACCCAGTACTTC; j_gene: TRBJ2-5; v_gene: TRBV20-1; abundance: .; d_gene: TRBD2
CDR3aa: CASSLGGGAYGGELFF; CDR3nt: TGCGCCAGCAGCTTGGGAGGCGGGGCCTACGGCGGGGAGCTGTTTTTT; j_gene: TRBJ2-2; v_gene: TRBV5-1; abundance: .; d_gene: .
CDR3aa: CASRRQGGGNTIYF; CDR3nt: TGTGCCAGCAGGAGACAGGGGGGAGGAAACACCATATATTTT; j_gene: TRBJ1-3; v_gene: TRBV7-2; abundance: .; d_gene: TRBD1
CDR3aa: CASSQRRQGAFF; CDR3nt: TGCGCCAGCAGTCAGCGGAGACAGGGGGCTTTCTTT; j_gene: TRBJ1-1; v_gene: TRBV23-1; abundance: once; d_gene: TRBD1
CDR3aa: CASSEGLAGGFPNEQFF; CDR3nt: TGCGCCAGCAGTGAAGGGTTAGCGGGGGGGTTCCCTAATGAGCAGTTCTTC; j_gene: TRBJ2-1; v_gene: TRBV10-2; abundance: .; d_gene: TRBD2